The following is a T cell receptor beta chain sequence with its context. Its specificity is not known. Analysis merged second doses at about 4 or about 12 weeks. The data were taken from a study of T cell responses to AZD1222 COVID-19 vaccine. The study, taken as a whole, reports: Baseline antibody screening turned up just six seropositive AZD1222 recipients. Spike-specific TCRs gained breadth and depth after people received two AZD1222 doses. Regions 160-218 and 743-854 held dominance among vaccine-associated CD4 TCRs, which spanned spike.

V was trimmed by 1 base and J by 5 bases, leaving 11 bases between them. The CDR3 totals 14 residues. In germline, CDR1 is LGHDT, CDR2 YNNKEL (reference sequence). Here immunoSEQ multiplex PCR was the method, and the copy in TCRdb shows in-frame clones only, minus some. The profile covers 150,000 or so clones, with around 90% appearing a single time and about 6.5% taken by the ten largest. The sequence derives from an adult who received the AZD1222 COVID-19 vaccine. The material was peripheral blood, obtained 28 days after the second AZD1222 dose. This sequence joins TRBV3-1 (or the pseudogene TRBV3-2) and TRBJ2-5; no clear D gene. The CDR3 DNA follows: TGTGCCAGCAGCCAAGGACACGCCCGCGAGACCCAGTACTTC. It codes for CASSQGHARETQYF.